The subject of this entry is one T cell receptor (beta chain). This sample was taken from a study of blood T cell repertoires in COVID-19. Study context: Samples taken during acute and convalescent COVID-19 were collected in the United States, Italy and Spain.

Original processing notes: Estimation of nucleated cell counts relied on the amplification of reference gene primers. Here immunoSEQ multiplex PCR was the method, and the copy in TCRdb shows in-frame clones only, minus some. V and J calls and clone size are those listed in that table; D and trimming were worked out from the DNA. The data show hundreds of thousands of clones, approximately 84% seen once. Germline CDR1 SGHRS, CDR2 YFSETQ. This CDR3 is built from 14 residues. V lost 4 bases, J lost 4 bases, and 3 bases stayed unmatched. This rearrangement joins TRBV5-1 to TRBJ2-3, with 10 bases matching TRBD2. The clonotype originates from a human donor in a cohort sampled during active COVID-19. Input material: peripheral blood. The CDR3: CASSVSGGPDTQYF. CDR3 DNA sequence: TGCGCCAGCAGCGTTAGCGGGGGGCCAGATACGCAGTATTTT.